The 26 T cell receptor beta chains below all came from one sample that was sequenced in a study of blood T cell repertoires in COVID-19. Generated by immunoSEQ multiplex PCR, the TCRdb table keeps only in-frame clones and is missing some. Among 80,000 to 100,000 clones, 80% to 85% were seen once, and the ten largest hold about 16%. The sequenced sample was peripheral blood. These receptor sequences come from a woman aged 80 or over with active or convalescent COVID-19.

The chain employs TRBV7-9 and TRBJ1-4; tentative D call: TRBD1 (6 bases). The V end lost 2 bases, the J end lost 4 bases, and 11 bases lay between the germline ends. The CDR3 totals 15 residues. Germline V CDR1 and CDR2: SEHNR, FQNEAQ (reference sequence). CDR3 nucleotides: TGTGCCAGCAGCTTATTAACAGGGCTTAATGAAAAACTGTTTTTT. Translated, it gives CASSLLTGLNEKLFF. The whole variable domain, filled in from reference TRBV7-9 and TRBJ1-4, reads DTGVSQNPRHKITKRGQNVTFRCDPISEHNRLYWYRQTLGQGPEFLTYFQNEAQLEKSRLLSDRFSAERPKGSFSTLEIQRTEQGDSAMYLCASSLLTGLNEKLFFGSGTQLSVL.

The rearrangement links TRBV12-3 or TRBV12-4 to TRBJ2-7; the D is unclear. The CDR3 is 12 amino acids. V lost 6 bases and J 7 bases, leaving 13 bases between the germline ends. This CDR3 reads CASSRGWVEQYF. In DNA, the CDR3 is TGTGCCAGCAGCCGAGGCTGGGTTGAGCAGTACTTC.

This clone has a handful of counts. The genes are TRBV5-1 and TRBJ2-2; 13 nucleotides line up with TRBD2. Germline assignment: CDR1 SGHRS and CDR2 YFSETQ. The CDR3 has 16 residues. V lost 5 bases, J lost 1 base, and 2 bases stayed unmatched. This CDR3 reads CASRLAGGENTGELFF. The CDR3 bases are TGCGCCAGCAGACTAGCGGGAGGGGAGAACACCGGGGAGCTGTTTTTT.

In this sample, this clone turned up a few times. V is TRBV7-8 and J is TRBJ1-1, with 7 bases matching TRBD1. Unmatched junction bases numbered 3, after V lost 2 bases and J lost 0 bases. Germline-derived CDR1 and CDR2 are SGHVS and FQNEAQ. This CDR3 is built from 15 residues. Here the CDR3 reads CASSLQGVLNTEAFF. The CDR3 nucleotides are TGTGCCAGCAGCTTACAGGGGGTCCTGAACACTGAAGCTTTCTTT.

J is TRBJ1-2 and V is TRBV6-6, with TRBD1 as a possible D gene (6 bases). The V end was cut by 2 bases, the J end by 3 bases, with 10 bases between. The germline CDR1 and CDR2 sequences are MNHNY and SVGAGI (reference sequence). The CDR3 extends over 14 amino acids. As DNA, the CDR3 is TGTGCCAGCAGTTACCAACAGGGCCACTATGGCTACACCTTC. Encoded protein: CASSYQQGHYGYTF.

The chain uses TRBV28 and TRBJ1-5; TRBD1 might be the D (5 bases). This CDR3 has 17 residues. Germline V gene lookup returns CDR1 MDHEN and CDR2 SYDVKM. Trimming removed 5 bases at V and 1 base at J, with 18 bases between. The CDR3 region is CASSPPRGSVSNQPQHF. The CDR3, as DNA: TGTGCCAGCAGTCCCCCCCGGGGGAGCGTGAGCAATCAGCCCCAGCATTTT.

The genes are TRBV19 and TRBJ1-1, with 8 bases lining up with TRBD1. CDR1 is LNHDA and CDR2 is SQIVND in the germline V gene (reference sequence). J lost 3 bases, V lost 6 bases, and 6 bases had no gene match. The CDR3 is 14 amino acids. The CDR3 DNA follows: TGTGCCAGTAGGGGGGACAGGCGATACACTGAAGCTTTCTTT. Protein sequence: CASRGDRRYTEAFF.

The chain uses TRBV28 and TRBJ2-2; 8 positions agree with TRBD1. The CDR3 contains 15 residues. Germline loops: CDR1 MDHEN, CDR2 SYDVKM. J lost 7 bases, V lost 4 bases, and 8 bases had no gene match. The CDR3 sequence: CASSSRQGWGGELFF. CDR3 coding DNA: TGTGCCAGCAGTTCCCGACAGGGGTGGGGCGGGGAGCTGTTTTTT.

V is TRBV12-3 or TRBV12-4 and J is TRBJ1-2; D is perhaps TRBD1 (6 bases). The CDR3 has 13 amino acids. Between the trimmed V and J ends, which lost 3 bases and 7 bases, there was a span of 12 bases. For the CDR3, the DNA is TGTGCCAGCAGTTTTTATCGGGGGGCTGGCTACACCTTC. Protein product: CASSFYRGAGYTF.

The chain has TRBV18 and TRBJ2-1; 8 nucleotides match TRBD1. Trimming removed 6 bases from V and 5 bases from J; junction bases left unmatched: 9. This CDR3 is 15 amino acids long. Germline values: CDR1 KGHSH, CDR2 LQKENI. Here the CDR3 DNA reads TGTGCCAGCTCCAAGGACAGGGTTGGAGACAATGAGCAGTTCTTC. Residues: CASSKDRVGDNEQFF.

The CDR3 DNA follows: TGTGCCAGCAGAAGGACAGCCTACGAGCAGTACTTC. Encoded protein: CASRRTAYEQYF. The V and J genes are TRBV6-5 and TRBJ2-7; a possible D gene is TRBD1 (6 bases). Germline V gene data show CDR1 as MNHEY and CDR2 as SVGAGI. Trimming stripped 6 bases from V and 2 bases from J, with 8 bases between. This CDR3 has 12 amino acids.

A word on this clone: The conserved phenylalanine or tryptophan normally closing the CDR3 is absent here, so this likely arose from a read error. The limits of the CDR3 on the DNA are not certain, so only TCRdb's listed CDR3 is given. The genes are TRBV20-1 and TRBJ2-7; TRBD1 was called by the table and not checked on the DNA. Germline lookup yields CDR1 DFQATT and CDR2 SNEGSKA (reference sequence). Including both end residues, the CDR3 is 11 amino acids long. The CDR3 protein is CSARGGDRVRL.

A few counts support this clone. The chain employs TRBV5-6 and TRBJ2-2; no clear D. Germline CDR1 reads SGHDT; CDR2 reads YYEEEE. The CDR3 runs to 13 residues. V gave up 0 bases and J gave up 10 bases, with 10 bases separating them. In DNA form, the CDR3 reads TGTGCCAGCAGCTTGGGCCGAGAGGTGGAGCTGTTTTTT. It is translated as CASSLGREVELFF.

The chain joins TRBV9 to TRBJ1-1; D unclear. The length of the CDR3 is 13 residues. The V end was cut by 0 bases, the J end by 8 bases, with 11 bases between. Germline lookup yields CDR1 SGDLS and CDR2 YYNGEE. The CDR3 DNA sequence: TGTGCCAGCAGCGTAGTTCCGCAGACAGAAGCTTTCTTT. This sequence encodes CASSVVPQTEAFF.

DNA for the CDR3: TGTGCCAGCTCACCACCGAGAGCGGGAGGGCCGTCTGAGCAGTACTTC. This sequence encodes CASSPPRAGGPSEQYF. The rearrangement joins TRBV18 to TRBJ2-7; 10 bases match TRBD2. The V and J ends lost 0 bases and 7 bases, in that order; junction bases with no gene match: 9. The CDR3 has 16 residues. Per germline, CDR1 KGHSH and CDR2 LQKENI.

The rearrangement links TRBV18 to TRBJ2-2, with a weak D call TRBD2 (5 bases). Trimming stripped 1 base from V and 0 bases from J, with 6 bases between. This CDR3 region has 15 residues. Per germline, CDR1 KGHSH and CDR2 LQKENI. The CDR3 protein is CASSPQGANTGELFF. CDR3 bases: TGTGCCAGCTCACCACAGGGAGCGAACACCGGGGAGCTGTTTTTT.

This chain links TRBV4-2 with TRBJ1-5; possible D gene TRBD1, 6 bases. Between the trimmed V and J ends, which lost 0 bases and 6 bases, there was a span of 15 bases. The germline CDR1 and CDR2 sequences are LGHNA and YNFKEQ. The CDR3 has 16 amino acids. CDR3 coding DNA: TGTGCCAGCAGCCAAGATTTTCTCCGGACAGTTCAGCCCCAGCATTTT. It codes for CASSQDFLRTVQPQHF.

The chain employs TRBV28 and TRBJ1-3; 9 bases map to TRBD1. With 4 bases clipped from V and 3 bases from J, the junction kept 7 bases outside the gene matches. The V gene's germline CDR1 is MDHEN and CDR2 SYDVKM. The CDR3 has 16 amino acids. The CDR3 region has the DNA TGTGCCAGCAGTTCCGGGACAGGGCTCGTTGGAAACACCATATATTTT. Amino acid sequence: CASSSGTGLVGNTIYF.

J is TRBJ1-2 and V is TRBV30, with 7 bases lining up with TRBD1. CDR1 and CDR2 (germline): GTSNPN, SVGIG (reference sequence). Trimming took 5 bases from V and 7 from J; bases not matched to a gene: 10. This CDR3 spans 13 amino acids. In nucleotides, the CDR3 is TGTGCCTGGGCCCCTGGGACAGATCTTGGCTACACCTTC. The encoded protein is CAWAPGTDLGYTF.

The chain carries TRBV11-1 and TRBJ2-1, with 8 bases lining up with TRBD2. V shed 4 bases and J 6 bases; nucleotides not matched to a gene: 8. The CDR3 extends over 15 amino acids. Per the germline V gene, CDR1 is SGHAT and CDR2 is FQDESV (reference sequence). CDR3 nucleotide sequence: TGTGCCAGCAGCTGGACGGGGGGGCCAAGCAATGAGCAGTTCTTC. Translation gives CASSWTGGPSNEQFF. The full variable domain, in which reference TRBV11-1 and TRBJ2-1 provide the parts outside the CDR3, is EAEVAQSPRYKITEKSQAVAFWCDPISGHATLYWYRQILGQGPELLVQFQDESVVDDSQLPKDRFSAERLKGVDSTLKIQPAELGDSAMYLCASSWTGGPSNEQFFGPGTRLTVL.

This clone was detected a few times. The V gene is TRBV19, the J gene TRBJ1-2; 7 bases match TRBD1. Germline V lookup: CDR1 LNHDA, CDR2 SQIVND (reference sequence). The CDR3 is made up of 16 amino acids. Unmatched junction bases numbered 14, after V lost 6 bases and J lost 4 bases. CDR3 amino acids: CASSIDVAGQTYGYTF. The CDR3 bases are TGTGCCAGTAGCATTGACGTTGCGGGACAGACCTATGGCTACACCTTC. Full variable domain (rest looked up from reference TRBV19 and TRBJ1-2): DGGITQSPKYLFRKEGQNVTLSCEQNLNHDAMYWYRQDPGQGLRLIYYSQIVNDFQKGDIAEGYSVSREKKESFPLTVTSAQKNPTAFYLCASSIDVAGQTYGYTFGSGTRLTVV.

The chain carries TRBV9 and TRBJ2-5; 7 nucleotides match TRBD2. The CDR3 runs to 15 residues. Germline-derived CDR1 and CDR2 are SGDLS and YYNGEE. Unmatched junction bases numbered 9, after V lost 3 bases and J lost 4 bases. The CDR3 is CASSALGEGVETQYF. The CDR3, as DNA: TGTGCCAGCAGCGCCCTAGGGGAGGGAGTAGAGACCCAGTACTTC.

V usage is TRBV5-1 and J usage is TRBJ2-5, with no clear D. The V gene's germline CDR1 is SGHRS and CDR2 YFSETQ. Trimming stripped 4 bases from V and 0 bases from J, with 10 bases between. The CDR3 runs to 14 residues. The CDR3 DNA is TGCGCCAGCAGCCTCGTCCCGGACCAAGAGACCCAGTACTTC. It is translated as CASSLVPDQETQYF. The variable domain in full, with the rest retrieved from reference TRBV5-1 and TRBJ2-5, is KAGVTQTPRYLIKTRGQQVTLSCSPISGHRSVSWYQQTPGQGLQFLFEYFSETQRNKGNFPGRFSGRQFSNSRSEMNVSTLELGDSALYLCASSLVPDQETQYFGPGTRLLVL.

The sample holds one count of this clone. The DNA for the CDR3 is TGTGCCAGTAGCTCAGGCACCGGGGAGCTGTTTTTT. This translates into CASSSGTGELFF. The V call is TRBV19, the J call TRBJ2-2, with D uncertain. V lost 6 bases to trimming and J lost 4 bases, with 6 bases between them. Germline V CDR1 and CDR2: LNHDA, SQIVND (reference sequence). The CDR3 runs to 12 residues. Full variable domain (missing parts from reference TRBV19 and TRBJ2-2): DGGITQSPKYLFRKEGQNVTLSCEQNLNHDAMYWYRQDPGQGLRLIYYSQIVNDFQKGDIAEGYSVSREKKESFPLTVTSAQKNPTAFYLCASSSGTGELFFGEGSRLTVL.

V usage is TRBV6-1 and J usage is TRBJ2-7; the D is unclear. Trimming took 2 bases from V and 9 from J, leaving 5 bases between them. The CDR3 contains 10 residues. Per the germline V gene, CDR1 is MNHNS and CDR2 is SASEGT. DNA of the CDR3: TGTGCCAGCAGTGAATCCCTGCAGTACTTC. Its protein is CASSESLQYF.

DNA for the CDR3: TGTGCCAGCTCACCCGGGGACAGTGAAAAACTGTTTTTT. Translated: CASSPGDSEKLFF. The V call is TRBV18, the J call TRBJ1-4; TRBD1 matches at 7 bases. Germline CDR1 and CDR2: KGHSH and LQKENI. This CDR3 spans 13 amino acids. V gave up 3 bases and J gave up 7 bases; unmatched junction bases: 2.